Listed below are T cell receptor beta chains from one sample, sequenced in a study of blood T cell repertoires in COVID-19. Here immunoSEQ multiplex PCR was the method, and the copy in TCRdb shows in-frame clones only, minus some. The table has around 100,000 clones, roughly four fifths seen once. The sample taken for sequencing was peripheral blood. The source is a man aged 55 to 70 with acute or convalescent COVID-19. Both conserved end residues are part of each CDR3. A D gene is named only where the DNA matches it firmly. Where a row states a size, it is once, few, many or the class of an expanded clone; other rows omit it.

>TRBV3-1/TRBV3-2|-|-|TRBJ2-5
TGTGCCAGCAGCCAAACGTTCCCCGTCAGGGGTGAAGAGACCCAGTACTTC
CASSQTFPVRGEETQYF
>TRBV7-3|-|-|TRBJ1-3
TGTGCCAGCAGCCCAGGCCATACAGGGTCTGGAAACACCATATATTTT
CASSPGHTGSGNTIYF
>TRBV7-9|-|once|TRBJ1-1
TGTGCCAGCAGCTCCTCGGGGGGGGTGAACACTGAAGCTTTCTTT
CASSSSGGVNTEAFF
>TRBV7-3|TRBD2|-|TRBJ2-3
TGTGCCAGCAGCTTAGGTGTTTTGACTAGCGAGGCGCAGTATTTT
CASSLGVLTSEAQYF
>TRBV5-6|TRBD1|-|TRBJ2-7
TGTGCCAGCAGCGTGCGGCAGGGGGTCTCCTACGAGCAGTACTTC
CASSVRQGVSYEQYF
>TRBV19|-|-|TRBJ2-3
TGTGCCAGTAGTAAGGAGGGGAGTCGCACAGATACGCAGTATTTT
CASSKEGSRTDTQYF
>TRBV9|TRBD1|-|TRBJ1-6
TGTGCCAGCAGCGGGGGACAGGGCCATAATTCACCCCTCCACTTT
CASSGGQGHNSPLHF
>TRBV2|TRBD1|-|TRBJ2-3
TGTGCCAGCCGGGGACAGTTTGATACGCAGTATTTT
CASRGQFDTQYF
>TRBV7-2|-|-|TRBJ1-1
TGTGCCAGCAGCTTAGTTGGGGGCGAAGTCACTGAAGCTTTCTTT
CASSLVGGEVTEAFF
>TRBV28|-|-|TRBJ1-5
TGTGCCAGCAGTTTGGTGCTGAGAGTTGATCAGCCCCAGCATTTT
CASSLVLRVDQPQHF
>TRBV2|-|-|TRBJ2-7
TGTGCCAGCAGGGCCACAGGGTCCGAGCAGTACTTC
CASRATGSEQYF
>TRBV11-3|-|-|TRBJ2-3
TGTGCCAGCAGCTTCGAGGGAGGGGGGGATACGCAGTATTTT
CASSFEGGGDTQYF
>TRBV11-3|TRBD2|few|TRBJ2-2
TGTGCCAGCAGCTTAGCGGGAGGGCCGATCGGGGAGCTGTTTTTT
CASSLAGGPIGELFF
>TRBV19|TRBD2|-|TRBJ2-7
TGTGCCAGTAGTTTCTCACCGGGACTAGGCTCCCCCGCCTACGAGCAGTACTTC
CASSFSPGLGSPAYEQYF
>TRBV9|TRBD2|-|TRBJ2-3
TGTGCCAGCAGCGTAGGGCTAGCGGGGGGGAACACAGATACGCAGTATTTT
CASSVGLAGGNTDTQYF
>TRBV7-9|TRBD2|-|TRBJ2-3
TGTGCCAGCAGCTCCGGGACTAGCGGGAGGGCCTCCAGTACGCAGTATTTT
CASSSGTSGRASSTQYF
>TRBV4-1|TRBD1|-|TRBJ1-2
TGCGCCAGCAGCCAAGCGCGAGGGGGGACAGACCTCCCTTATGGCTACACCTTC
CASSQARGGTDLPYGYTF
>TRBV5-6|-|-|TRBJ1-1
TGTGCCAGCAGGGAGACCGGGACATCGAACACTGAAGCTTTCTTT
CASRETGTSNTEAFF
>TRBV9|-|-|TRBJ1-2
TGTGCCAGCAGCGTAGAGTCCCATACAGCTGGCTACACCTTC
CASSVESHTAGYTF
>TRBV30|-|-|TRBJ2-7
TGTGCCTGGAGTCTAGGACAGTACTACGAGCAGTACTTC
CAWSLGQYYEQYF
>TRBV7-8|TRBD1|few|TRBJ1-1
TGTGCCAGCAGCTTTGACAGGGATACTGAAGCTTTCTTT
CASSFDRDTEAFF
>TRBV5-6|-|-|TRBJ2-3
TGTGCCAGCAGCTTCCCCCCCCCGGATACGCAGTATTTT
CASSFPPPDTQYF
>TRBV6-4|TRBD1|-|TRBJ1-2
TGTGCCAGCAGTCCTCAGGGGGGCTATGGCTACACCTTC
CASSPQGGYGYTF
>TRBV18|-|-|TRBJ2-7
TGTGCCAGCTCACCATCCCAGGGCGAGCAGTACTTC
CASSPSQGEQYF
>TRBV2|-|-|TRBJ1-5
TGTGCCAGCATACGGGACACTTATAGCAATCAGCCCCAGCATTTT
CASIRDTYSNQPQHF
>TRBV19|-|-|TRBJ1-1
TGTGCCAGTAGGGGACAATCGAACACTGAAGCTTTCTTT
CASRGQSNTEAFF
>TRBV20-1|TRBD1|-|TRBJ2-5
TGCAGTGCTAATGACAGGGTGATCGAGACCCAGTACTTC
CSANDRVIETQYF
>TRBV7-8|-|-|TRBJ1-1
TGTGCCAGCAGCTTAGTGAAGACAGTCGAAGCTTTCTTT
CASSLVKTVEAFF
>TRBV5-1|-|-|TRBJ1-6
TGCGCCAGCAGCTCCCGGGAGCCCTATAATTCACCCCTCCACTTT
CASSSREPYNSPLHF
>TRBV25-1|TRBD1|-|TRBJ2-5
TGTGCCAGCAGTGAAGGAGACAGGGGGACATCAGAGACCCAGTACTTC
CASSEGDRGTSETQYF
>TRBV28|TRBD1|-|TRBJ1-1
TGTGCCAGCAGTCCGACAGGGGCAGGGAACACTGAAGCTTTCTTT
CASSPTGAGNTEAFF
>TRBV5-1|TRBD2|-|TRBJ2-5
TGCGCCAGCAGTACTAGCGGCAGCGTCGAGACCCAGTACTTC
CASSTSGSVETQYF
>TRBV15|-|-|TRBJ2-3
TGTGCCACCAGCAGAGCACCCTCCGAGACTAGAGTCGATACGCAGTATTTT
CATSRAPSETRVDTQYF
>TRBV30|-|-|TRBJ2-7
TGTGCCTTCGAGCATCTAGCAAAAGCCTACGAGCAGTACTTC
CAFEHLAKAYEQYF
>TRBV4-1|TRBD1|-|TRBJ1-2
TGCGCCAGCAGCCAAGTTTCTTCGGACAGGCTGGGAGGCTACACCTTC
CASSQVSSDRLGGYTF
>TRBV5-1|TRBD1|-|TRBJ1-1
TGCGCCAGCAGCTTGACAGGGGCGAGAAACACTGAAGCTTTCTTT
CASSLTGARNTEAFF
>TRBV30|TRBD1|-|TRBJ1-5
TGTGCCTGGAGTGTAGGACAGGGAAATCAGCCCCAGCATTTT
CAWSVGQGNQPQHF